A single sample is the source of the 27 T cell receptor beta chains below, sequenced in a study of blood T cell repertoires in COVID-19 (dated by TCRdb to 2018 to 2020). The library was obtained by the immunoSEQ multiplex PCR assay. Here the immuneACCESS table is served through TCRdb, limited to in-frame sequences with V and J called. Missing clones are a known gap in these copies; in checked studies unresolved V genes cover under half, and the rest lacks a known reason. In this sample the table shows more than 200,000 clones, over 75% of which occur a single time. The top ten constitute 6.5% to 8.5% of the sample. Sequenced material: PBMCs or T cells enriched from blood (not recorded which). The source of these receptors is a woman in her thirties or forties with acute COVID-19.

The chain recombines TRBV19 with TRBJ1-3; the match to TRBD1 covers 7 bases. The CDR3 contains 15 residues. Germline V gene lookup returns CDR1 LNHDA and CDR2 SQIVND (reference sequence). V was clipped by 7 bases and J by 2 bases; unmatched bases: 8. The DNA for the CDR3 is TGTGCCAGTACCATCAGGGGGAGAACTGGAAACACCATATATTTT. Residues: CASTIRGRTGNTIYF.

The V call is TRBV7-8, the J call TRBJ1-5; 11 nucleotides match TRBD1. Germline values: CDR1 SGHVS, CDR2 FQNEAQ. CDR3 size: 16 residues. J lost 7 bases, V lost 5 bases, and 10 bases had no gene match. The CDR3 spells CASSPRTGGLEQPQHF. In DNA, the CDR3 is TGTGCCAGCAGCCCAAGGACAGGGGGCCTAGAACAGCCCCAGCATTTT. Drawing the rest from reference TRBV7-8 and TRBJ1-5, the complete variable domain is GAGVSQSPRYKVAKRGQDVALRCDPISGHVSLFWYQQALGQGPEFLTYFQNEAQLDKSGLPSDRFFAERPEGSVSTLKIQRTQQEDSAVYLCASSPRTGGLEQPQHFGDGTRLSIL.

V and J are TRBV30 and TRBJ1-2; possible D gene TRBD1, 6 bases. V was pared by 2 bases and J by 3 bases, with 13 bases between. The V gene's germline CDR1 is GTSNPN and CDR2 SVGIG (reference sequence). This CDR3 spans 14 amino acids. This CDR3 reads CAWSLTGPHYGYTF. The CDR3 coding sequence is TGTGCCTGGAGTCTTACAGGGCCTCACTATGGCTACACCTTC. Full variable domain (missing parts from reference TRBV30 and TRBJ1-2): SQTIHQWPATLVQPVGSPLSLECTVEGTSNPNLYWYRQAAGRGLQLLFYSVGIGQISSEVPQNLSASRPQDRQFILSSKKLLLSDSGFYLCAWSLTGPHYGYTFGSGTRLTVV.

This clone was seen a single time. CDR3 region: CAWSPHRQGRGYTF. CDR3 DNA sequence: TGTGCCTGGAGTCCTCATCGACAGGGAAGGGGCTACACCTTC. The chain couples TRBV30 to TRBJ1-2, with 7 bases that match TRBD1. Germline V gene data show CDR1 as GTSNPN and CDR2 as SVGIG (reference sequence). The CDR3 is 14 amino acids. With 2 bases clipped from V and 8 bases from J, the junction kept 11 bases outside the gene matches.

The J gene is TRBJ2-3, the V gene TRBV9, with D unclear. Germline CDR1 is SGDLS and CDR2 is YYNGEE. Between the trimmed V and J ends, which lost 4 bases and 5 bases, there was a span of 11 bases. This CDR3 has 13 amino acids. CDR3 DNA: TGTGCCAGCAGCCTAACGGAGCGAGATACGCAGTATTTT. It is translated as CASSLTERDTQYF.

The CDR3 loop reads CASSLSISGRETQYF. In nucleotides, the CDR3 is TGTGCCAGCAGTTTATCTATTAGCGGGAGAGAGACCCAGTACTTC. V gene TRBV27 combines with J gene TRBJ2-5; 9 positions agree with TRBD2. After removal of 0 bases from V and 4 bases from J, the junction contained 3 bases not matched to a gene. CDR3 length equals 15 residues. Germline V gives CDR1 MNHEY, CDR2 SMNVEV (reference sequence).

The chain combines TRBV6-2 or TRBV6-3 with TRBJ1-1, with D perhaps matching TRBD1 (5 bases). From germline, CDR1 is MNHEY and CDR2 SVGEGT. This CDR3 spans 13 amino acids. V dropped 1 base and J dropped 3 bases, with 6 bases sitting between them. The CDR3 sequence: CASSYFRDTEAFF. CDR3 sequence (DNA): TGTGCCAGCAGTTACTTCAGGGACACTGAAGCTTTCTTT.

This clone appeared a few times. The V and J genes are TRBV9 and TRBJ1-3, with D perhaps TRBD1 (5 bases). Deletions cut 4 bases from V and 0 bases from J, with 14 bases between. The germline V gene has CDR1 SGDLS and CDR2 YYNGEE. The length of the CDR3 is 16 residues. CDR3 residues: CASSPRDSGSGNTIYF. The CDR3, as DNA: TGTGCCAGCAGCCCCCGGGACTCCGGCTCTGGAAACACCATATATTTT.

V and J are TRBV28 and TRBJ2-5; 8 bases agree with TRBD1. Trimming cost V 2 bases and J 1 base; bases outside gene matches: 3. The CDR3 is made up of 15 amino acids. From germline, CDR1 is MDHEN and CDR2 SYDVKM. In nucleotides, the CDR3 is TGTGCCAGCAGTTTAGCAGGGGGCGGCCAAGAGACCCAGTACTTC. It yields the protein CASSLAGGGQETQYF.

The V and J genes are TRBV6-5 and TRBJ2-5; 12 bases match TRBD2. The ends lost 7 bases at V and 5 bases at J; junction bases unmatched: 8. Germline lookup yields CDR1 MNHEY and CDR2 SVGAGI. The CDR3 covers 15 residues. For the CDR3, the DNA is TGTGCCAGCATCCTAGCGGGAGGGCGATGGGAGACCCAGTACTTC. Translating gives CASILAGGRWETQYF.

The CDR3 here is CASSPQAGQASPQHF. CDR3 DNA sequence: TGTGCCAGCAGTCCGCAAGCTGGGCAGGCGAGCCCCCAGCATTTT. The chain links TRBV28 to TRBJ1-5; D is uncertain. Trimming removed 5 bases from V and 10 bases from J, with 21 bases in between. Germline values: CDR1 MDHEN, CDR2 SYDVKM. The CDR3 has 15 amino acids.

The genes are TRBV25-1 and TRBJ2-3; TRBD1 might be the D (6 bases). Germline-derived CDR1 and CDR2 are MGHDK and SYGVNS. V was trimmed by 4 bases and J by 2 bases, leaving 16 bases between them. There are 16 residues in the CDR3. CDR3 in DNA: TGTGCCAGCAGTGGGAACAGGGATGGGGTCACAGATACGCAGTATTTT. Translating gives CASSGNRDGVTDTQYF. The full variable domain, rest sourced from reference TRBV25-1 and TRBJ2-3, is EADIYQTPRYLVIGTGKKITLECSQTMGHDKMYWYQQDPGMELHLIHYSYGVNSTEKGDLSSESTVSRIRTEHFPLTLESARPSHTSQYLCASSGNRDGVTDTQYFGPGTRLTVL.

The rearrangement links TRBV19 to TRBJ2-5; a possible D gene is TRBD2 (5 bases). This CDR3 comprises 14 residues. Germline CDR1 reads LNHDA; CDR2 reads SQIVND (reference sequence). V was shortened by 5 bases and J by 1 base, with 11 bases between the two germline ends. CDR3 loop: CASSPSGLQETQYF. Here the CDR3 DNA reads TGTGCCAGTAGTCCAAGCGGCCTCCAAGAGACCCAGTACTTC.

This clone was found a few times. The chain recombines TRBV4-3 with TRBJ2-1; a weak D match, TRBD1 (6 bases). CDR1 is LGHNA and CDR2 is YSLEER in the germline V gene. Between the trimmed V and J ends, which lost 0 bases and 4 bases, there was a span of 10 bases. This CDR3 is built from 15 residues. The CDR3 here is CASSQETDRYNEQFF. The CDR3 region has the DNA TGCGCCAGCAGCCAAGAAACTGACAGGTACAATGAGCAGTTCTTC.

This clone was picked up one time. The gene calls are TRBV11-2 and TRBJ2-1; D gene ambiguous. This CDR3 is 15 amino acids long. Trimming removed 5 bases from V and 1 base from J, with 12 bases in between. Per the germline V gene, CDR1 is SGHAT and CDR2 is FQNNGV. In DNA, the CDR3 is TGTGCCAGCAGCGGGCACTCGTTGTCCTACAATGAGCAGTTCTTC. Amino acids: CASSGHSLSYNEQFF.

The chain couples TRBV28 to TRBJ1-1; a possible D gene is TRBD1 (6 bases). The CDR3 runs to 12 residues. Per the germline V gene, CDR1 is MDHEN and CDR2 is SYDVKM. Deletions cut 7 bases from V and 6 bases from J, with 12 bases between. CDR3: CASKGGRAEAFF. The CDR3 DNA sequence: TGTGCCAGCAAAGGGGGACGGGCTGAAGCTTTCTTT.

Here the CDR3 DNA reads TGCGCCAGCAGTCCTGGACTAGCTACGGGCGAGACCCAGTACTTC. Protein: CASSPGLATGETQYF. The chain is built from TRBV10-1 and TRBJ2-5; 8 bases line up with TRBD2. This CDR3 spans 15 amino acids. V dropped 5 bases and J dropped 5; count of bases not matched to a gene: 10. Germline V gene data show CDR1 as WNHNN and CDR2 as SYGVQD (reference sequence).

This clone came up once. This rearrangement joins TRBV10-3 to TRBJ2-7; TRBD1 agrees at 7 bases. The CDR3 length is 13 residues. Germline values: CDR1 ENHRY, CDR2 SYGVKD. Trimming removed 6 bases from V and 0 bases from J; junction bases left unmatched: 2. CDR3 in amino acids: CAISRDSSYEQYF. CDR3 DNA: TGTGCCATCAGCCGGGACAGCTCCTACGAGCAGTACTTC.

This sequence joins TRBV7-3 and TRBJ2-2; possibly TRBD1 for D (6 bases). The CDR3 sequence is 16 residues long. V gave up 4 bases and J gave up 8 bases, with 20 bases separating them. From germline, CDR1 is SGHTA and CDR2 FQGTGA. The CDR3 is CASSSINGQPKGELFF. The CDR3 DNA reads TGTGCCAGCAGCTCAATAAATGGACAGCCTAAGGGGGAGCTGTTTTTT.

V usage is TRBV6-6 and J usage is TRBJ2-3; 12 bases align to TRBD2. The CDR3 covers 15 residues. With 5 bases clipped from V and 5 bases from J, the junction kept 5 bases outside the gene matches. CDR1 is MNHNY and CDR2 is SVGAGI in the germline V gene (reference sequence). CDR3 amino acids: CASSPSGGARDTQYF. CDR3 sequence (DNA): TGTGCCAGCAGTCCTAGCGGGGGGGCAAGAGATACGCAGTATTTT.

By frequency in the sample, this clone is medium-sized. The chain recombines TRBV6-1 with TRBJ1-5; 10 bases are shared with TRBD1. Germline loops: CDR1 MNHNS, CDR2 SASEGT. J gave up 6 bases and V 1 base, and 3 bases lay outside the gene matches. There are 15 residues in the CDR3. The CDR3 here is CASSEETGGFQPQHF. The CDR3 nucleotides are TGTGCCAGCAGTGAAGAGACAGGGGGCTTTCAGCCCCAGCATTTT.

V usage is TRBV19 and J usage is TRBJ2-1; possible D gene TRBD2, 5 bases. The CDR3 contains 15 residues. Trimming cost V 6 bases and J 0 bases, with 12 bases left between them. Germline V CDR1 and CDR2: LNHDA, SQIVND (reference sequence). CDR3: CASRPSGSSYNEQFF. The CDR3 region has the DNA TGTGCCAGTAGACCCTCGGGGAGCTCCTACAATGAGCAGTTCTTC.

V is TRBV29-1 and J is TRBJ2-5; D not resolved. Trimming shortened V by 4 bases and J by 5 bases, and 14 bases separated the two germline ends. CDR1 SQVTM and CDR2 ANQGSEA come from the germline V gene. CDR3 length equals 13 residues. The CDR3 DNA follows: TGCAGCGTTGGCGGATCCAAAAGGGAGACCCAGTACTTC. This codes for CSVGGSKRETQYF.

The rearrangement uses TRBV2 and TRBJ1-5; TRBD1 aligns across 8 bases. Per germline, CDR1 SNHLY and CDR2 FYNNEI. V trimming: 9 bases; J trimming: 4 bases; junction bases outside the gene matches: 5. The CDR3 is 13 residues long. The CDR3 nucleotides read TGTGCCAGTACAGGGGGTATTAATCAGCCCCAGCATTTT. Translating gives CASTGGINQPQHF.

The chain couples TRBV6-5 to TRBJ2-7, with TRBD2 identical over 11 bases. This CDR3 has 14 residues. With V trimmed by 7 bases and J by 6 bases, 8 bases remained unmatched. Germline assignment: CDR1 MNHEY and CDR2 SVGAGI. As DNA, the CDR3 is TGTGCCAGCACGAAGTATGGACTAGCGGGCGAGCAGTACTTC. Its translation is CASTKYGLAGEQYF.

This clone occurred once. The chain links TRBV5-5 to TRBJ1-5; possible D gene TRBD1, 6 bases. Trimming removed 4 bases from V and 0 bases from J, with 14 bases in between. The length of the CDR3 is 16 residues. Germline V gene lookup returns CDR1 SGHKS and CDR2 YYEKEE (reference sequence). CDR3 amino acids: CASSDDRLYSNQPQHF. CDR3 in DNA: TGTGCCAGCAGCGACGACAGGCTCTATAGCAATCAGCCCCAGCATTTT.

The rearrangement links TRBV5-1 to TRBJ2-7; 7 nucleotides agree with TRBD1. The V gene's germline CDR1 is SGHRS and CDR2 YFSETQ. The CDR3 contains 15 residues. Trimming cost V 1 base and J 7 bases; bases outside gene matches: 11. The CDR3 coding sequence is TGCGCCAGCAGCTTGAGACAGGGAGCTGATAGGGAGCAGTACTTC. It codes for CASSLRQGADREQYF. The full variable domain, rest sourced from reference TRBV5-1 and TRBJ2-7, is KAGVTQTPRYLIKTRGQQVTLSCSPISGHRSVSWYQQTPGQGLQFLFEYFSETQRNKGNFPGRFSGRQFSNSRSEMNVSTLELGDSALYLCASSLRQGADREQYFGPGTRLTVT.